These 27 T cell receptor beta chains were all obtained from the same sample, sequenced in a study of PD-L1 blockade in urothelial cancer. The time point here: peripheral blood 6 weeks after treatment start. Some clones are missing from TCRdb's copy, which holds only in-frame ones; the method was immunoSEQ multiplex PCR. The sample holds roughly 45,000 clones, roughly 80% seen once. Source: PBMCs, taken around atezolizumab (anti-PD-L1) treatment. The receptors here all came from a man between 65 and 80 years old with urothelial cancer.

The gene calls are TRBV5-1 and TRBJ2-1; TRBD1 agrees at 7 bases. The CDR3 has 16 residues. From germline, CDR1 is SGHRS and CDR2 YFSETQ. The V segment lost 0 bases and the J segment 3 bases; nucleotides outside the gene matches: 6. CDR3 residues: CASSLVARDSYNEQFF. Here the CDR3 DNA reads TGCGCCAGCAGCTTGGTTGCCCGGGACAGCTACAATGAGCAGTTCTTC. Full variable domain (remainder filled in from reference TRBV5-1 and TRBJ2-1): KAGVTQTPRYLIKTRGQQVTLSCSPISGHRSVSWYQQTPGQGLQFLFEYFSETQRNKGNFPGRFSGRQFSNSRSEMNVSTLELGDSALYLCASSLVARDSYNEQFFGPGTRLTVL.

The chain couples TRBV28 to TRBJ2-2; maybe TRBD2 (6 bases). The CDR3 is 15 amino acids. The germline V gene encodes CDR1 MDHEN and CDR2 SYDVKM. Trimming shortened V by 4 bases and J by 7 bases, and 16 bases separated the two germline ends. CDR3 bases: TGTGCCAGCAGTTCAGGAGGGCCCCCAGGCGGGGAGCTGTTTTTT. Translating gives CASSSGGPPGGELFF.

This clone has only one observation. The J gene is TRBJ2-3, the V gene TRBV6-5; 9 bases agree with TRBD2. This CDR3 region has 16 residues. Germline values: CDR1 MNHEY, CDR2 SVGAGI. Trimming removed 0 bases from V and 0 bases from J; junction bases left unmatched: 1. The chain's CDR3 is CASSYSLAGSTDTQYF. CDR3 DNA: TGTGCCAGCAGTTACTCGCTAGCGGGAAGCACAGATACGCAGTATTTT.

V usage is TRBV6-1 and J usage is TRBJ1-5; D may be TRBD1 (5 bases). Trimming removed 1 base from V and 1 base from J, with 8 bases in between. CDR1 and CDR2 (germline): MNHNS, SASEGT. CDR3 length: 15 amino acids. The CDR3 bases are TGTGCCAGCAGTGAAGTGGGGCCAAGCAATCAGCCCCAGCATTTT. Residues: CASSEVGPSNQPQHF.

This clone was seen only once. The V call is TRBV11-3, the J call TRBJ2-7; possibly TRBD2 for D (6 bases). The CDR3 length is 13 residues. V gave up 4 bases and J gave up 3 bases, with 10 bases separating them. CDR1 SGHNT and CDR2 YENEEA come from the germline V gene. The CDR3 loop reads CASSSQEGYEQYF. The CDR3 DNA reads as TGTGCCAGCAGCTCCCAGGAGGGCTACGAGCAGTACTTC.

The rearrangement uses TRBV19 and TRBJ2-7; D gene ambiguous. V was pared by 4 bases and J by 0 bases, with 10 bases between. Germline CDR1 LNHDA, CDR2 SQIVND (reference sequence). This CDR3 is built from 14 residues. The CDR3 sequence: CASSTQISSYEQYF. The CDR3 DNA follows: TGTGCCAGTAGTACCCAGATCAGCTCCTACGAGCAGTACTTC.

The chain has TRBV9 and TRBJ2-7; D ambiguous. The CDR3 covers 16 residues. Trimming stripped 0 bases from V and 4 bases from J, with 17 bases between. The germline gives CDR1 SGDLS, CDR2 YYNGEE. The CDR3 DNA reads TGTGCCAGCAGCGTAGACCTAATGGAGCCTGTGTACGAGCAGTACTTC. Translating gives CASSVDLMEPVYEQYF.

V gene TRBV4-2 combines with J gene TRBJ2-1, with TRBD2 matching over 12 bases. From germline, CDR1 is LGHNA and CDR2 YNFKEQ. V gave up 4 bases and J gave up 8 bases; unmatched junction bases: 3. The CDR3 has 14 residues. The CDR3 sequence is CASSRLAGGDEQFF. The CDR3 DNA reads TGTGCCAGCAGCCGTCTAGCGGGAGGGGATGAGCAGTTCTTC.

The chain is built from TRBV10-2 and TRBJ2-7; 14 bases are a match to TRBD2. Germline trimming cut 7 bases from V and 3 bases from J; bases unmatched to any gene: 11. Per germline, CDR1 WSHSY and CDR2 SAAADI. This CDR3 region has 17 residues. DNA of the CDR3: TGCGCCAGCAAGCGAGGACTAGCGGGAGGAAGCTTCTACGAGCAGTACTTC. Translation: CASKRGLAGGSFYEQYF.

This chain uses TRBV27 with TRBJ2-7, with TRBD2 matching 12 bases. Per the germline V gene, CDR1 is MNHEY and CDR2 is SMNVEV (reference sequence). V shed 2 bases and J 5 bases; nucleotides not matched to a gene: 4. The CDR3 totals 15 residues. The CDR3 sequence: CASSLRLAGEDEQYF. The CDR3, as DNA: TGTGCCAGCAGTTTACGACTAGCGGGAGAGGACGAGCAGTACTTC.

The chain employs TRBV7-2 and TRBJ2-5; possible D gene TRBD2, 6 bases. This CDR3 has 15 amino acids. CDR1 is SGHTA and CDR2 is FQGNSA in the germline V gene. V was cut by 4 bases and J by 1 base, with 13 bases left in between. CDR3 nucleotides: TGTGCCAGCAGCTCTTCATCCGGGAGCCAAGAGACCCAGTACTTC. Its protein product is CASSSSSGSQETQYF.

The chain recombines TRBV4-1 with TRBJ1-1; a possible D gene is TRBD1 (5 bases). V lost 8 bases to trimming and J lost 0 bases, with 19 bases between them. The CDR3 is 16 residues long. CDR1 and CDR2 from the germline V gene are MGHRA and YSYEKL. CDR3 sequence (DNA): TGCGCCAGCCAGGCGGGGGTTACAGGATTGAACACTGAAGCTTTCTTT. This translates into CASQAGVTGLNTEAFF.

This chain uses TRBV5-1 with TRBJ2-5, with D perhaps matching TRBD1 (6 bases). This CDR3 has 13 residues. Germline CDR1 reads SGHRS; CDR2 reads YFSETQ. Trimming cost V 0 bases and J 4 bases, with 7 bases left between them. The CDR3, as DNA: TGCGCCAGCAGCTTGGGACAGGCAGAGACCCAGTACTTC. It is translated as CASSLGQAETQYF. The variable domain in full, with the rest retrieved from reference TRBV5-1 and TRBJ2-5, is KAGVTQTPRYLIKTRGQQVTLSCSPISGHRSVSWYQQTPGQGLQFLFEYFSETQRNKGNFPGRFSGRQFSNSRSEMNVSTLELGDSALYLCASSLGQAETQYFGPGTRLLVL.

In its sample, this clone was seen once. This chain joins TRBV6-5 and TRBJ2-7; D not certain. V was pared by 5 bases and J by 3 bases, with 5 bases between. The CDR3 covers 11 residues. The V gene's germline CDR1 is MNHEY and CDR2 SVGAGI. CDR3 amino acids: CASSGVYEQYF. As DNA, the CDR3 is TGTGCCAGCAGTGGAGTCTACGAGCAGTACTTC.

Remarks on this clone: One end of the junction is discordant with germline, which a read error may explain. V and J are TRBV11-3 and TRBJ2-2, with TRBD2 as a possible D gene (5 bases). Germline V gene data show CDR1 as SGHNT and CDR2 as YENEEA. The CDR3 extends over 16 amino acids. In DNA, the CDR3 is TGTGCCAGCAGCCCCCACGTCGGGGAAAACATCGGGGAGCTGTTTTTT. Encoded protein: CASSPHVGENIGELFF.

The chain links TRBV4-2 to TRBJ2-7; TRBD2 aligns across 8 bases. The CDR3 extends over 16 amino acids. Germline V gene sequence: CDR1 LGHNA, CDR2 YNFKEQ. The ends lost 0 bases at V and 4 bases at J; junction bases unmatched: 8. CDR3 region: CASSQDGSGSRYEQYF. The CDR3 DNA sequence: TGTGCCAGCAGCCAAGATGGGAGCGGGAGTCGATACGAGCAGTACTTC.

This clone was recorded a few times. CDR3 protein: CASSLVPEQPQHF. The CDR3 nucleotides are TGTGCCAGCAGCCTAGTTCCTGAACAGCCCCAGCATTTT. V usage is TRBV6-5 and J usage is TRBJ1-5; D not resolved. Trimming cost V 6 bases and J 7 bases, with 13 bases left between them. Germline V lookup: CDR1 MNHEY, CDR2 SVGAGI. The CDR3 consists of 13 residues.

V and J are TRBV30 and TRBJ1-2; the match to TRBD1 covers 10 bases. From germline, CDR1 is GTSNPN and CDR2 SVGIG (reference sequence). The trim removed 5 bases at V and 3 bases at J, leaving 0 bases unmatched. The CDR3 is made up of 12 amino acids. CDR3 region: CAWGQGDYGYTF. CDR3 sequence (DNA): TGTGCCTGGGGACAGGGGGACTATGGCTACACCTTC.

V usage is TRBV28 and J usage is TRBJ2-5; 10 nucleotides match TRBD2. The V and J ends lost 5 bases and 0 bases, in that order; junction bases with no gene match: 6. This CDR3 contains 16 residues. The germline gives CDR1 MDHEN, CDR2 SYDVKM. In DNA form, the CDR3 reads TGTGCCAGCAGTGGAGCTAGCGGGAGCCACCAAGAGACCCAGTACTTC. This sequence encodes CASSGASGSHQETQYF.

The chain links TRBV6-5 to TRBJ1-1; D remains ambiguous. Germline lookup yields CDR1 MNHEY and CDR2 SVGAGI. The CDR3 covers 16 residues. The V end lost 0 bases, the J end lost 1 base, and 12 bases lay between the germline ends. The CDR3 sequence: CASSYSLRRGNTEAFF. Written as DNA, the CDR3 is TGTGCCAGCAGTTACTCGTTGCGACGGGGGAACACTGAAGCTTTCTTT.

V and J are TRBV6-4 and TRBJ2-1; perhaps TRBD2 as D (6 bases). Germline V gene data show CDR1 as MRHNA and CDR2 as SNTAGT. V shed 0 bases and J shed 8 bases, with 14 bases lying between them. This CDR3 comprises 15 residues. The CDR3 loop is CASSDSMFGSDEQFF. The CDR3 DNA sequence: TGTGCCAGCAGTGACTCGATGTTCGGGAGTGATGAGCAGTTCTTC.

V usage is TRBV25-1 and J usage is TRBJ1-2; possibly TRBD1 for D (6 bases). CDR3 length equals 14 residues. The germline CDR1 and CDR2 sequences are MGHDK and SYGVNS. Trimming cost V 6 bases and J 0 bases, with 11 bases left between them. The CDR3 region is CASSGGPTNYGYTF. The CDR3 coding sequence is TGTGCCAGCAGCGGGGGGCCAACTAACTATGGCTACACCTTC.

V and J are TRBV2 and TRBJ2-3; D is possibly TRBD2 (5 bases). CDR3 size: 14 residues. Trimming left V 3 bases short and J 8 bases short, with 15 bases between. CDR1 is SNHLY and CDR2 is FYNNEI in the germline V gene. CDR3 in DNA: TGTGCCAGCAGTGAGATAACCCTTCGGGGTACGCAGTATTTT. It specifies CASSEITLRGTQYF.

The rearrangement joins TRBV7-2 to TRBJ2-5; 8 positions agree with TRBD2. J gave up 5 bases and V 4 bases, and 3 bases lay outside the gene matches. CDR3 size: 13 residues. Looked up from germline, CDR1 is SGHTA and CDR2 is FQGNSA. CDR3 in DNA: TGTGCCAGCAGCTATCCGGGGGGGGAGACCCAGTACTTC. This translates into CASSYPGGETQYF.

V usage is TRBV5-1 and J usage is TRBJ2-7; TRBD2 is a possible D gene (5 bases). Germline values: CDR1 SGHRS, CDR2 YFSETQ. CDR3 length: 13 residues. The V end was cut by 2 bases, the J end by 3 bases, with 9 bases between. The CDR3 loop reads CASSFGLDYEQYF. The CDR3 nucleotides are TGCGCCAGCAGCTTCGGACTCGACTACGAGCAGTACTTC.

The chain is built from TRBV27 and TRBJ2-7; no firm D call. The CDR3 totals 13 residues. Between the trimmed V and J ends, which lost 2 bases and 6 bases, there was a span of 11 bases. Germline loops: CDR1 MNHEY, CDR2 SMNVEV (reference sequence). The CDR3 sequence: CASSLNLRSEQYF. CDR3 bases: TGTGCCAGCAGTTTAAACCTACGGAGCGAGCAGTACTTC.

The V and J genes are TRBV27 and TRBJ1-2; no clear D. V lost 6 bases and J 0 bases, leaving 5 bases between the germline ends. Germline CDR1 and CDR2: MNHEY and SMNVEV (reference sequence). The CDR3 length is 12 residues. The CDR3 DNA reads as TGTGCCAGCAGCCCAACTAACTATGGCTACACCTTC. Translating it yields CASSPTNYGYTF.